The clone carrying this T cell receptor (beta chain) was found many times. Its specificity is unknown. Template material for amplifying TCR beta CDR3 regions consisted of RNA transcripts. The TCR CDR3 was amplified in a first-round RT-PCR using the HTBI primer set. TCRdb re-analysed the multiplex PCR reads in MiXCR, keeping a single row per CDR3 protein. The repertoire holds 350,000 to 450,000 distinct CDR3 sequences, with about 17% as singletons. V was shortened by 5 bases and J by 5 bases, with 10 bases between the two germline ends. Germline assignment: CDR1 SGHAT and CDR2 FQNNGV. The CDR3 spans 13 residues. This sample was taken from a study of T cells in Graves' hyperthyroidism and ophthalmopathy. Whole-study context: The initial diagnosis was the point when peripheral blood was collected, ahead of any treatment.

General study points: Stable hyperthyroidism was separated from ophthalmopathy by a model based on 13 V-J features. Appearing also in blood were most of the thyroid clonotypes expanded above 0.001.

Clinical symptoms, serum thyroxine and TRAb, thyroid ultrasound and orbital computed tomography together formed the diagnostic basis. The receptor's source is a woman aged 30 to 39 with Graves' hyperthyroidism that later progressed to Graves' ophthalmopathy. Source material: blood. The rearrangement links TRBV11-2 to TRBJ2-1; D remains unclear. The CDR3 is CASSLPRDNEQFF. The CDR3 DNA is TGTGCCAGCAGCCTACCTAGGGACAATGAGCAGTTCTTC.